The 17 T cell receptor beta chains below all came from one sample that was sequenced in a study of vaccination and CD4 T cells after COVID-19. These receptors lack a known antigen. Time point defined: late sampling 161 to 241 days after vaccination in a few convalescent patients. Specified treatment: approximately nine-day PBMC culture with coronavirus spike peptide pools or control peptides (ViraFEST assay). With the Oncomine TCR Beta short-read assay, DNA from cultured CD4+ T cells was sequenced. TCRdb re-derived calls from the PCR reads in MiXCR, one entry per CDR3 protein. This sample has roughly 28,000 distinct CDR3 sequences, with roughly 40% found just once. Sequenced here: CD4+ T cells from blood, cultured in vitro, sampled about 7 months after SARS-CoV-2 vaccination. The receptor source for this set is a human donor who had recovered from COVID-19.

The rearrangement links TRBV2 to TRBJ2-5, with 8 positions matching TRBD2. V gave up 3 bases and J gave up 5 bases; unmatched junction bases: 8. The CDR3 extends over 15 amino acids. Germline CDR1 SNHLY, CDR2 FYNNEI. For the CDR3, the DNA is TGTGCCAGCAGTGATGCGGGAGGCCGGGGGGAGACCCAGTACTTC. It yields the protein CASSDAGGRGETQYF. The variable domain in full, completed from reference TRBV2 and TRBJ2-5, reads EPEVTQTPSHQVTQMGQEVILRCVPISNHLYFYWYRQILGQKVEFLVSFYNNEISEKSEIFDDQFSVERPDGSNFTLKIRSTKLEDSAMYFCASSDAGGRGETQYFGPGTRLLVL.

This clonotype has only a few counts. The chain combines TRBV7-9 with TRBJ2-3; D perhaps matches TRBD1 (5 bases). Trimming shortened V by 2 bases and J by 2 bases, and 14 bases separated the two germline ends. Germline V gene lookup returns CDR1 SEHNR and CDR2 FQNEAQ (reference sequence). This CDR3 comprises 16 residues. As DNA, the CDR3 is TGTGCCAGCAGCTTATTAGGGGCCGAAGCCACAGATACGCAGTATTTT. Translation gives CASSLLGAEATDTQYF.

J is TRBJ2-1 and V is TRBV6-5; 9 bases map to TRBD1. There are 15 residues in the CDR3. V gave up 4 bases and J gave up 4 bases; unmatched junction bases: 5. Germline V gene data show CDR1 as MNHEY and CDR2 as SVGAGI. CDR3 bases: TGTGCCAGCAGTTTGGGACAGGGCGGGTACAATGAGCAGTTCTTC. Translated, it gives CASSLGQGGYNEQFF.

The V and J genes are TRBV4-1 and TRBJ1-2; the D gene is possibly TRBD1 (5 bases). Trimming cost V 8 bases and J 2 bases, with 9 bases left between them. Germline CDR1 is MGHRA and CDR2 is YSYEKL. The CDR3 consists of 12 residues. The DNA for the CDR3 is TGCGCCAGCCGGGACCGGAACTATGGCTACACCTTC. Its protein is CASRDRNYGYTF.

The chain combines TRBV6-5 with TRBJ1-1; no reliable D call. V was cut by 4 bases and J by 3 bases, with 9 bases left in between. From germline, CDR1 is MNHEY and CDR2 SVGAGI. The length of the CDR3 is 13 residues. CDR3 region: CASSLLRDTEAFF. As DNA, the CDR3 is TGTGCCAGCAGTTTACTTCGGGACACTGAAGCTTTCTTT.

The chain has TRBV7-2 and TRBJ1-1; D gene unclear. The germline V and J ends were trimmed by 1 base and 7 bases, with 10 bases remaining between them. The CDR3 sequence is 13 residues long. CDR1 and CDR2 (germline): SGHTA, FQGNSA. The CDR3 DNA reads TGTGCCAGCAGCTTAGGCTGGGTCGATGAAGCTTTCTTT. Its protein is CASSLGWVDEAFF.

This clonotype was observed a few times. The chain couples TRBV6-1 to TRBJ1-1; 8 nucleotides match TRBD1. Germline V gives CDR1 MNHNS, CDR2 SASEGT. The CDR3 loop spans 15 amino acids. The ends lost 4 bases at V and 0 bases at J; junction bases unmatched: 4. In nucleotides, the CDR3 is TGTGCCAGCAGTGGCCGGGACAGGATGAACACTGAAGCTTTCTTT. Its translation is CASSGRDRMNTEAFF.

CDR3 sequence: CASSLGLADAYEQYF. DNA for the CDR3: TGTGCCAGCAGCTTAGGACTAGCGGACGCCTACGAGCAGTACTTC. The rearrangement links TRBV7-2 to TRBJ2-7; 9 positions match TRBD2. V lost 1 base, J lost 2 bases, and 3 bases stayed unmatched. Germline-derived CDR1 and CDR2 are SGHTA and FQGNSA. The CDR3 sequence is 15 residues long.

There are a few counts of this clonotype. V and J are TRBV7-2 and TRBJ2-1; D is possibly TRBD1 or TRBD2 (5 bases each). The CDR3 is made up of 14 amino acids. Trimming cost V 4 bases and J 3 bases, with 10 bases left between them. Looked up from germline, CDR1 is SGHTA and CDR2 is FQGNSA. CDR3 coding DNA: TGTGCCAGCAGCTACCCGGGACGCTACAATGAGCAGTTCTTC. Its protein is CASSYPGRYNEQFF.

This clonotype was counted only a few times. The chain recombines TRBV6-1 with TRBJ1-2, with D perhaps matching TRBD1 (6 bases). Germline CDR1 and CDR2: MNHNS and SASEGT. Trimming removed 8 bases at V and 5 bases at J, with 12 bases between. The length of the CDR3 is 12 residues. CDR3 amino acids: CASVRGTYGYTF. In DNA form, the CDR3 reads TGTGCCAGCGTAAGGGGGACTTATGGCTACACCTTC.

The chain employs TRBV7-2 and TRBJ1-2; 7 positions agree with TRBD1. Germline CDR1 SGHTA, CDR2 FQGNSA. The CDR3 has 15 amino acids. V lost 3 bases and J lost 0; bases outside the gene matches: 4. This chain's CDR3 is CASSLNRGANYGYTF. CDR3 nucleotides: TGTGCCAGCAGCTTGAACAGGGGCGCTAACTATGGCTACACCTTC.

The chain has TRBV20-1 and TRBJ1-5; unclear D gene. Germline V gene data show CDR1 as DFQATT and CDR2 as SNEGSKA (reference sequence). The CDR3 consists of 13 residues. The germline V and J ends were trimmed by 5 bases and 4 bases, with 12 bases remaining between them. Here the CDR3 reads CSAPTSPNQPQHF. The CDR3 DNA follows: TGCAGTGCTCCGACCTCGCCAAATCAGCCCCAGCATTTT.

The genes are TRBV6-1 and TRBJ1-5; unclear D gene. The CDR3 contains 14 residues. Trimming shortened V by 10 bases and J by 1 base, and 14 bases separated the two germline ends. The germline V gene has CDR1 MNHNS and CDR2 SASEGT. The CDR3 spells CATATSASNQPQHF. The CDR3 DNA reads TGTGCCACCGCGACCTCAGCAAGCAATCAGCCCCAGCATTTT.

This clonotype was seen a few times. V usage is TRBV7-9 and J usage is TRBJ1-1; D not resolved. V was pared by 5 bases and J by 5 bases, with 12 bases between. Germline CDR1 reads SEHNR; CDR2 reads FQNEAQ (reference sequence). This CDR3 spans 13 amino acids. For the CDR3, the DNA is TGTGCCAGCAGCCCCAGTGCCGTGACTGAAGCTTTCTTT. Protein: CASSPSAVTEAFF.

The chain uses TRBV27 and TRBJ2-1, with 10 bases aligning to TRBD1. V was pared by 5 bases and J by 8 bases, with 9 bases of the junction left unmatched. The CDR3 covers 15 residues. Looked up from germline, CDR1 is MNHEY and CDR2 is SMNVEV (reference sequence). The DNA of the CDR3 is TGTGCCAGCAGTATCCGACAGGGGGCTAGCTATGAGCAGTTCTTC. It specifies CASSIRQGASYEQFF.

This clonotype was seen only a few times. V and J are TRBV27 and TRBJ1-6; 7 bases line up with TRBD1. V lost 3 bases to trimming and J lost 5 bases; unmatched junction nucleotides: 4. The germline gives CDR1 MNHEY, CDR2 SMNVEV (reference sequence). CDR3 length: 15 residues. CDR3 sequence (DNA): TGTGCCAGCAGTTTCCGGGACAGAGATAATTCACCCCTCCACTTT. Translation gives CASSFRDRDNSPLHF.

This clonotype was seen a few times. The chain joins TRBV27 to TRBJ1-6; 9 bases fit TRBD1. CDR3 length equals 14 residues. J gave up 9 bases and V 4 bases, and 4 bases lay outside the gene matches. Germline V CDR1 and CDR2: MNHEY, SMNVEV (reference sequence). CDR3 amino acids: CASSSGQGSSPLHF. CDR3 DNA sequence: TGTGCCAGCAGTTCGGGACAGGGTAGTTCACCCCTCCACTTT.